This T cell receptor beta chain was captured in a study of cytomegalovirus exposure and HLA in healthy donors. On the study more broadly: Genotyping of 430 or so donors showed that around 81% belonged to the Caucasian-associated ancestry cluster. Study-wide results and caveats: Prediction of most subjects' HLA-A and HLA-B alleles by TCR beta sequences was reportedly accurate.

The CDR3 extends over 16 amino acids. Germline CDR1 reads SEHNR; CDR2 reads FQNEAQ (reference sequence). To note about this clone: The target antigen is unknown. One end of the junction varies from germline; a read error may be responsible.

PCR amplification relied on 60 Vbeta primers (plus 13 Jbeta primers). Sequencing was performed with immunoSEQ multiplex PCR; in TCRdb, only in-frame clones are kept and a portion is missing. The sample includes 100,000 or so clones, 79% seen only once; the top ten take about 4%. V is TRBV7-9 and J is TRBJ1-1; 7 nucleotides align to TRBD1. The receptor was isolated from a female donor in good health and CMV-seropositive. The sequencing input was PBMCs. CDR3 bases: TGTTCCAGCAGCTACGGAACAGGGGACCTGAACACTGAAGCTTTCTTT. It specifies CSSSYGTGDLNTEAFF.